The 7 T cell receptor beta chains in this list originate from one sample, sequenced in a study of shared clonotypes between healthy human individuals. TCRdb's table, derived via immunoSEQ multiplex PCR, lists solely in-frame clones and lacks some. Of millions of clones detected, approximately 95% appear once; the ten largest clones hold 0.9% to 1.4%. Positive CCR7 selection of CD45RO-negative cells yielded the naive CD8 cells, and terminally differentiated effector memory CD45RA+ cells were excluded. The sequenced material came from naive CD8+ T cells sorted from blood. These TCRs come from a young man in good health.

The J gene is TRBJ1-3, the V gene TRBV7-9; TRBD1 matches at 10 bases. V dropped 6 bases and J dropped 2; count of bases not matched to a gene: 4. This CDR3 spans 15 amino acids. In germline, CDR1 is SEHNR, CDR2 FQNEAQ (reference sequence). The CDR3 loop is CASRAGTGAGNTIYF. The CDR3 DNA follows: TGTGCCAGCAGAGCCGGGACAGGGGCTGGAAACACCATATATTTT.

The chain links TRBV19 to TRBJ2-7; D ambiguous. Trimming took off 1 base at V and 0 bases at J, with 10 bases between the two ends. The germline V gene encodes CDR1 LNHDA and CDR2 SQIVND (reference sequence). The CDR3 length is 15 residues. As DNA, the CDR3 is TGTGCCAGTAGTATAGGGGCAGGTAACTCCTACGAGCAGTACTTC. Protein: CASSIGAGNSYEQYF.

The chain combines TRBV28 with TRBJ2-5, with D possibly TRBD2 on 5 matching bases. The length of the CDR3 is 15 residues. V lost 5 bases and J 2 bases, leaving 15 bases between the germline ends. The germline V gene has CDR1 MDHEN and CDR2 SYDVKM. CDR3 bases: TGTGCCAGCAGTCACTTGGGCGGGCCTCAAGAGACCCAGTACTTC. This sequence encodes CASSHLGGPQETQYF.

This clone was observed a single time. The V call is TRBV28, the J call TRBJ2-7; D ambiguous. In germline, CDR1 is MDHEN, CDR2 SYDVKM. V lost 3 bases to trimming and J lost 2 bases, with 5 bases between them. CDR3 length: 12 residues. The CDR3 loop reads CASSFYTYEQYF. The CDR3 coding sequence is TGTGCCAGCAGTTTCTATACCTACGAGCAGTACTTC.

The rearrangement joins TRBV29-1 to TRBJ1-1; possible D gene TRBD1, 6 bases. Germline V gene sequence: CDR1 SQVTM, CDR2 ANQGSEA. The V and J ends lost 8 bases and 0 bases respectively, with 13 bases between them. The CDR3 runs to 13 residues. The CDR3 loop reads CSFLDSMNTEAFF. The CDR3 region has the DNA TGCAGCTTCTTGGACAGTATGAACACTGAAGCTTTCTTT.

The chain links TRBV19 to TRBJ1-2; D uncertain. This CDR3 is built from 15 residues. From germline, CDR1 is LNHDA and CDR2 SQIVND (reference sequence). Trimming removed 7 bases at V and 4 bases at J, with 19 bases between. The CDR3 nucleotides are TGTGCCAGTACCCTCGGGGTGGCCGGAGTCTATGGCTACACCTTC. It is translated as CASTLGVAGVYGYTF.

To note about this clone: Other nucleotide sequences in the sample specify the same CDR3. This sequence joins TRBV27 and TRBJ2-7, with 12 bases identical to TRBD1. Per germline, CDR1 MNHEY and CDR2 SMNVEV (reference sequence). The ends lost 2 bases at V and 5 bases at J; junction bases unmatched: 1. The CDR3 has 14 amino acids. Here the CDR3 reads CASSLGTGGDEQYF. The CDR3 nucleotides read TGTGCCAGCAGTTTAGGGACAGGGGGCGACGAGCAGTACTTC.